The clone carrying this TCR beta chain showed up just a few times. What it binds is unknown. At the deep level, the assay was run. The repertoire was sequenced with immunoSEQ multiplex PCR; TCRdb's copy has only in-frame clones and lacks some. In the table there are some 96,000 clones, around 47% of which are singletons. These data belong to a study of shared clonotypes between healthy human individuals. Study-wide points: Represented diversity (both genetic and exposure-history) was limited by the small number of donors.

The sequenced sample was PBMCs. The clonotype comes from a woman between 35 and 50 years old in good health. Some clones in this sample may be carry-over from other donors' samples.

The CDR3 nucleotides are TGTGCCAGCAGGGCGGGGCCCTACGAGCAGTACTTC. This translates into CASRAGPYEQYF. The chain carries TRBV6-5 and TRBJ2-7, with a possible D match to TRBD2 (6 bases). Trimming shortened V by 6 bases and J by 2 bases, and 8 bases separated the two germline ends. Germline loops: CDR1 MNHEY, CDR2 SVGAGI. This CDR3 has 12 amino acids.